This T cell receptor (beta chain) was documented in a study of Ad26.COV2.S vaccination and SARS-CoV-2 variants. Treatment: approximately 18 received Ad26.COV2.S at low or high dose, single or two shots; 5 received placebo; per-sample allocation not given. Samples analyzed were those drawn on day 63 after the first vaccine or placebo injection. Profiled with immunoSEQ multiplex PCR; TCRdb holds only in-frame clones, not every one. The sample lists around 320,000 clones, roughly 86% seen once, with roughly 2.1% in the top ten. J lost 6 bases, V lost 6 bases, and 0 bases had no gene match. Per germline, CDR1 LNHDA and CDR2 SQIVND (reference sequence). The CDR3 is 12 amino acids.

This sequence joins TRBV19 and TRBJ1-5; 9 nucleotides agree with TRBD1. This TCR derives from a person aged 18-60 years who received the Ad26.COV2.S COVID-19 vaccine or a placebo. The sample in question was peripheral blood, obtained in a trial of Ad26.COV2.S vaccine versus placebo. The CDR3 sequence: CASRTGGQPQHF. DNA of the CDR3: TGTGCCAGTAGGACAGGGGGTCAGCCCCAGCATTTT.